The 15 T cell receptor beta chains below come from one sample, sequenced in a study of regulatory T cells in long-lasting Graves disease. Construction of TCR beta libraries relied on iRepertoire HTBI primers and on Arm-PCR targeting CDR3 regions. A single record per CDR3 protein comes from TCRdb applying MiXCR to the multiplex PCR reads. The table has about 460,000 distinct CDR3 sequences, about 22% seen once. The time point is: persistent/refractory GD, antithyroid drugs over 5 years with positive TRAb. PBMCs provided the RNA from which the TCR library was made. The specimen comprised peripheral blood mononuclear cells (PBMCs), sampled when the disease was refractory, from a patient treated with antithyroid drugs. The receptors were gathered from a female donor with Graves disease.

V is TRBV12-3 or TRBV12-4 and J is TRBJ2-1; D is unresolved. V lost 7 bases and J lost 6, with 13 bases in between. The CDR3 has 13 amino acids. The CDR3 loop reads CASMRNGRNEQFF. CDR3 nucleotide sequence: TGTGCCAGCATGAGGAACGGCCGCAATGAGCAGTTCTTC.

This clonotype was detected ten times or more. V usage is TRBV6-2 or TRBV6-3 and J usage is TRBJ1-1; D unclear. The CDR3 length is 14 residues. V lost 7 bases and J 3 bases, leaving 15 bases between the germline ends. Germline V CDR1 and CDR2: MNHEY, SVGEGT. The DNA of the CDR3 is TGTGCCAGCATCCTGACCGTAGGGTACACTGAAGCTTTCTTT. Translation gives CASILTVGYTEAFF.

At least ten counts were recorded for this clonotype. V gene TRBV20-1 combines with J gene TRBJ2-7; 13 positions agree with TRBD2. V gave up 4 bases and J gave up 2 bases; unmatched junction bases: 5. The CDR3 spans 15 residues. CDR1 is DFQATT and CDR2 is SNEGSKA in the germline V gene (reference sequence). The CDR3 region is CSAIGTSGAPYEQYF. The CDR3 nucleotides read TGCAGTGCTATCGGGACTAGCGGGGCACCCTACGAGCAGTACTTC.

This clonotype was recorded many times. The genes are TRBV12-3 or TRBV12-4 and TRBJ1-1; D perhaps matches TRBD1 (5 bases). This CDR3 region has 13 residues. Trimming left V 3 bases short and J 4 bases short, with 9 bases between. This CDR3 is CASSFVGGTEAFF. In nucleotides, the CDR3 is TGTGCCAGCAGTTTTGTGGGGGGCACTGAAGCTTTCTTT.

The rearrangement links TRBV30 to TRBJ1-2; 9 nucleotides agree with TRBD1. Germline CDR1 reads GTSNPN; CDR2 reads SVGIG (reference sequence). The CDR3 is made up of 17 amino acids. The junction had 9 bases not matched to a gene; V was cut back by 1 base and J by 0 bases. In nucleotides, the CDR3 is TGTGCCTGGAGTGGAATCGGACAGGGGTCTGCTAACTATGGCTACACCTTC. It codes for CAWSGIGQGSANYGYTF.

The chain links TRBV5-1 to TRBJ2-6; TRBD1 aligns across 8 bases. Germline CDR1 reads SGHRS; CDR2 reads YFSETQ. CDR3 size: 15 residues. V lost 4 bases to trimming and J lost 0 bases; unmatched junction nucleotides: 0. The CDR3 reads CASSQGASGANVLTF. For the CDR3, the DNA is TGCGCCAGCAGCCAGGGGGCCTCTGGGGCCAACGTCCTGACTTTC.

This clonotype was seen a single time. The chain carries TRBV11-2 and TRBJ2-1, with D perhaps matching TRBD1 or TRBD2 (5 bases each). Trimming removed 5 bases at V and 9 bases at J, with 11 bases between. The germline gives CDR1 SGHAT, CDR2 FQNNGV. CDR3 size: 12 residues. The CDR3 DNA is TGTGCCAGCAGCGCACTAGGGACTGAGCAGTTCTTC. Translating gives CASSALGTEQFF.

The chain joins TRBV3-1 to TRBJ2-5, with D perhaps matching TRBD1 (6 bases). The CDR3 covers 11 residues. The germline V gene has CDR1 LGHDT and CDR2 YNNKEL (reference sequence). V lost 4 bases and J lost 7, with 7 bases in between. CDR3 loop: CASSRDTTQYF. The DNA of the CDR3 is TGTGCCAGCAGCCGGGACACGACCCAGTACTTC.

This clonotype showed up many times. This chain uses TRBV20-1 with TRBJ1-1, with TRBD1 as a possible D gene (5 bases). In germline, CDR1 is DFQATT, CDR2 SNEGSKA (reference sequence). The V end was cut by 1 base, the J end by 7 bases, with 7 bases between. CDR3 length equals 11 residues. The CDR3 is CSARGGLEAFF. CDR3 nucleotide sequence: TGCAGTGCTAGAGGGGGACTTGAAGCTTTCTTT.

The V gene is TRBV6-2 or TRBV6-3, the J gene TRBJ1-2, with D maybe TRBD1 (6 bases). Per germline, CDR1 MNHEY and CDR2 SVGEGT. The CDR3 is made up of 14 amino acids. V lost 5 bases and J 5 bases, leaving 15 bases between the germline ends. For the CDR3, the DNA is TGTGCCAGCAGTACCACAGGGTCATTATATGGCTACACCTTC. Its protein is CASSTTGSLYGYTF.

In its sample, this clonotype was seen a few times. This chain uses TRBV10-2 with TRBJ2-7; 9 nucleotides line up with TRBD2. The CDR3 loop spans 17 amino acids. Germline V CDR1 and CDR2: WSHSY, SAAADI. V shed 2 bases, J shed 2 bases, and the junction held 10 bases outside the gene matches. The chain's CDR3 is CASSEASGEQGAYEQYF. The CDR3 nucleotides are TGCGCCAGCAGTGAGGCTAGCGGGGAACAAGGGGCCTACGAGCAGTACTTC.

The chain carries TRBV20-1 and TRBJ2-3, with D possibly matching TRBD2 (6 bases). Trimming took 3 bases from V and 0 from J, leaving 19 bases between them. The germline V gene has CDR1 DFQATT and CDR2 SNEGSKA (reference sequence). There are 17 residues in the CDR3. The chain's CDR3 is CSASRSPAAGSTDTQYF. The CDR3 DNA reads TGCAGTGCTAGCCGCTCCCCAGCGGCGGGGAGCACAGATACGCAGTATTTT.

At least ten counts were recorded for this clonotype. J is TRBJ2-5 and V is TRBV11-2; a weak D match, TRBD2 (7 bases). The germline CDR1 and CDR2 sequences are SGHAT and FQNNGV. The CDR3 contains 15 residues. Trimming pared 0 bases from V and 4 bases from J, leaving 12 bases between. The CDR3 loop reads CASSLDGGGGETQYF. In DNA, the CDR3 is TGTGCCAGCAGCTTAGACGGCGGGGGCGGAGAGACCCAGTACTTC.

This clonotype was picked up a small number of times. The chain couples TRBV12-3 or TRBV12-4 to TRBJ1-2; no definite D call. Trimming left V 2 bases short and J 4 bases short, with 5 bases between. The length of the CDR3 is 12 residues. The CDR3 DNA reads as TGTGCCAGCAGTTTATATTTCTATGGCTACACCTTC. Amino acids: CASSLYFYGYTF.

The table lists this clonotype with a few counts. This sequence joins TRBV20-1 and TRBJ1-2; perhaps TRBD1 as D (5 bases). Trimming removed 0 bases from V and 7 bases from J, with 12 bases in between. CDR1 DFQATT and CDR2 SNEGSKA come from the germline V gene (reference sequence). This CDR3 has 13 residues. This CDR3 reads CSARDGGRVGYTF. The CDR3 region has the DNA TGCAGTGCTAGAGATGGGGGTAGGGTTGGCTACACCTTC.